Below, 3 T cell receptor beta chains from the same sample are listed, as sequenced in a study of blood T cell repertoires in COVID-19. The method was immunoSEQ multiplex PCR; TCRdb's version includes in-frame clones alone and lacks a portion of them. Here the sample spans 85,000 to 130,000 clones, approximately 80% being singletons. The sample comprised peripheral blood. The receptors originated from a man aged 55 to 70 with acute or convalescent COVID-19.

The V and J genes are TRBV29-1 and TRBJ1-5; maybe TRBD1 (5 bases). Germline CDR1 SQVTM, CDR2 ANQGSEA. V dropped 6 bases and J dropped 4 bases, with 13 bases sitting between them. The CDR3 sequence is 13 residues long. CDR3 DNA: TGCAGCGTGGCCGGGACTGAAAATCAGCCCCAGCATTTT. Translation gives CSVAGTENQPQHF.

This chain joins TRBV5-5 and TRBJ1-1; 9 bases match TRBD1. V shed 4 bases and J 5 bases; nucleotides not matched to a gene: 9. Germline assignment: CDR1 SGHKS and CDR2 YYEKEE (reference sequence). CDR3 length: 15 amino acids. CDR3 coding DNA: TGTGCCAGCAGCACGTTACAGGGGGCAGTGACTGAAGCTTTCTTT. Translated, it gives CASSTLQGAVTEAFF.

V is TRBV14 and J is TRBJ1-1; D unclear. This CDR3 is 13 amino acids long. Looked up from germline, CDR1 is SGHDN and CDR2 is FVKESK. V was pared by 2 bases and J by 1 base, with 5 bases between. CDR3 DNA sequence: TGTGCCAGCAGCCAACAACAGAACACTGAAGCTTTCTTT. Amino acids: CASSQQQNTEAFF. The full variable domain, in which reference TRBV14 and TRBJ1-1 provide the parts outside the CDR3, is EAGVTQFPSHSVIEKGQTVTLRCDPISGHDNLYWYRRVMGKEIKFLLHFVKESKQDESGMPNNRFLAERTGGTYSTLKVQPAELEDSGVYFCASSQQQNTEAFFGQGTRLTVV.